What follows are 4 T cell receptor beta chains derived from one specimen sequenced in a study of T-cell reconstitution after alpha-beta-depleted transplantation in children. Unique molecular identifiers tagged the TCRbeta library. TCRdb itself ran the PCR reads through MiXCR, one entry per CDR3 protein. The sample carries around 360,000 distinct CDR3 sequences, around a tenth recorded once. The sample here was PBMCs from the stem cell graft donor, taken from the stem cell graft. All receptors come from a human donor who donated a stem cell graft to a child with acute lymphoblastic leukemia.

Only a few counts were recorded for this clonotype. The chain employs TRBV7-9 and TRBJ2-2, with TRBD2 matching over 7 bases. Unmatched junction bases numbered 10, after V lost 4 bases and J lost 2 bases. CDR3 length equals 17 residues. Germline V lookup: CDR1 SEHNR, CDR2 FQNEAQ (reference sequence). This CDR3 reads CASSSSGREANTGELFF. CDR3 coding DNA: TGTGCCAGCAGCTCCTCGGGACGGGAGGCTAACACCGGGGAGCTGTTTTTT.

V gene TRBV3-1 combines with J gene TRBJ1-3, with D perhaps matching TRBD1 (5 bases). The CDR3 loop spans 14 amino acids. The V end was cut by 5 bases, the J end by 4 bases, with 12 bases between. Looked up from germline, CDR1 is LGHDT and CDR2 is YNNKEL (reference sequence). CDR3 coding DNA: TGTGCCAGCAGCTCCTGGACATCCGGAAACACCATATATTTT. It yields the protein CASSSWTSGNTIYF.

V is TRBV2 and J is TRBJ2-5; 7 nucleotides match TRBD1. CDR1 and CDR2 from the germline V gene are SNHLY and FYNNEI. The CDR3 spans 12 residues. V gave up 7 bases and J gave up 6 bases; unmatched junction bases: 5. The CDR3 here is CASNRQGKTQYF. CDR3 nucleotides: TGTGCCAGCAATCGACAGGGAAAGACCCAGTACTTC.

This clonotype occurred a few times. The chain uses TRBV6-5 and TRBJ2-2; 7 bases fit TRBD2. V lost 0 bases, J lost 4 bases, and 11 bases stayed unmatched. CDR1 MNHEY and CDR2 SVGAGI come from the germline V gene. The CDR3 covers 18 residues. As DNA, the CDR3 is TGTGCCAGCAGTTACTCGGACCTCAATGAGCGGGGCACCGGGGAGCTGTTTTTT. Translation gives CASSYSDLNERGTGELFF.